This T cell receptor (beta chain) was sequenced in a study of shared clonotypes between healthy human individuals. Sequencing used immunoSEQ multiplex PCR; TCRdb keeps in-frame clones, though not all of them. The sample lists roughly 850,000 clones; around 96% were seen once. V was cut by 3 bases and J by 4 bases, with 13 bases left in between. CDR1 SGDLS and CDR2 YYNGEE come from the germline V gene. There are 15 residues in the CDR3. In the naive CD8 group, cells lacked CD45RO and were positively selected for CCR7, so terminally differentiated effector memory CD45RA+ cells were left out. The receptor's source is a man between 25 and 39 years old in good health. The V gene is TRBV9, the J gene TRBJ1-4; a weak D match, TRBD1 (6 bases). Sequenced sample: naive CD8+ T cells sorted from blood. The CDR3 DNA sequence: TGTGCCAGCAGCGCAAACAGGGCCAATAATGAAAAACTGTTTTTT. Encoded protein: CASSANRANNEKLFF.